Shown below are 6 T cell receptor beta chains from a single sample sequenced in a study of T cell repertoires in cytomegalovirus infection. TCRdb recomputed calls from the reads with MiXCR, one row per CDR3 protein. Among hundreds of thousands of distinct CDR3 sequences listed, 30% to 35% were seen once. Their cognate antigens are unknown. Source: cultured PBMCs, taken from culture after CMV antigen stimulation. The receptors shown here come from a human donor in good health (CMV status not recorded). Some clones in this sample may be carry-over from other donors' samples.

In this sample, this clonotype turned up many times. The rearrangement links TRBV7-2 to TRBJ2-3, with TRBD2 as a possible D gene (5 bases). The germline CDR1 and CDR2 sequences are SGHTA and FQGNSA. CDR3 length equals 16 residues. The V end was cut by 1 base, the J end by 7 bases, with 18 bases between. CDR3 region: CASSLGFPGSTYTQYF. CDR3 coding DNA: TGTGCCAGCAGCTTAGGGTTTCCGGGGAGCACTTATACGCAGTATTTT.

This clonotype was counted at least ten times. The chain is built from TRBV7-2 and TRBJ2-1; 10 bases line up with TRBD2. CDR1 SGHTA and CDR2 FQGNSA come from the germline V gene. The CDR3 is made up of 15 amino acids. J was trimmed by 2 bases and V by 4 bases; bases with no gene match: 2. The CDR3 region has the DNA TGTGCCAGCAGCTCTAGCGGGAGCGCCTACAATGAGCAGTTCTTC. Encoded protein: CASSSSGSAYNEQFF.

This clonotype appeared many times. The rearrangement joins TRBV7-2 to TRBJ1-5, with 8 bases that match TRBD1. This CDR3 is 14 amino acids long. Germline CDR1 SGHTA, CDR2 FQGNSA. After removal of 5 bases from V and 8 bases from J, the junction contained 8 bases not matched to a gene. CDR3 coding DNA: TGTGCCAGCAGCCCTCAGGGGGCCTTGGAGCCCCAGCATTTT. Translated, it gives CASSPQGALEPQHF.

CDR3 nucleotide sequence: TGCAGTGCTGAGGGAGGGGTCGGTCAGCCCCAGCATTTT. Translation: CSAEGGVGQPQHF. V gene TRBV20-1 combines with J gene TRBJ1-5; perhaps TRBD1 as D (5 bases). The V end lost 5 bases, the J end lost 6 bases, and 14 bases lay between the germline ends. This CDR3 spans 13 amino acids. CDR1 is DFQATT, CDR2 SNEGSKA, per germline (reference sequence).

This clonotype has a count of ten or more. The gene calls are TRBV12-3 or TRBV12-4 and TRBJ1-5, with 7 bases that match TRBD1. The CDR3 is 18 amino acids. Trimming cost V 4 bases and J 3 bases; bases outside gene matches: 15. The DNA for the CDR3 is TGTGCCAGCAGTTCCGACGACAGGGATTGGGCCCTCAATCAGCCCCAGCATTTT. This translates into CASSSDDRDWALNQPQHF.

There are a few counts of this clonotype. J is TRBJ2-3 and V is TRBV7-2; TRBD2 matches 9 bases. The trim removed 4 bases at V and 9 bases at J, leaving 11 bases unmatched. Per germline, CDR1 SGHTA and CDR2 FQGNSA. The CDR3 sequence is 15 residues long. The CDR3 reads CASSSGSVAGGTQYF. CDR3 nucleotides: TGTGCCAGCAGCTCAGGTTCCGTGGCGGGAGGGACGCAGTATTTT.